The present T cell receptor beta chain was sequenced within a study of blood T cell repertoires in COVID-19. Study-wide context: PBMCs, B-cell-depleted T cells, or T cells were the source of the cDNA or gDNA that made up the material.

Germline CDR1 is SGHAT and CDR2 is FQNNGV. The CDR3 is 13 amino acids. The V and J ends lost 5 bases and 5 bases, in that order; junction bases with no gene match: 1. Repertoires were generated with immunoSEQ multiplex PCR, while TCRdb's copy carries only in-frame clones and drops some. The sample shows under 200,000 clones, approximately 87% of them seen only once. The rearrangement joins TRBV11-2 to TRBJ1-1, with 11 bases matching TRBD1. The source of this sequence is a woman aged 70-85 years with acute or convalescent COVID-19. Sequenced: peripheral blood. CDR3 bases: TGTGCCAGCAGCCGGGACAGGGGGACTGAAGCTTTCTTT. As protein: CASSRDRGTEAFF.